This T cell receptor (beta chain) derives from a study of T cells in Graves' hyperthyroidism and ophthalmopathy. Study-level points and caveats: Most expanded thyroid clonotypes above 0.001 also appeared in blood. In simple terms, a model built on 13 V-J features told ophthalmopathy apart from stable hyperthyroidism. Ophthalmopathy was identified by the model a median roughly 6.5 months ahead of onset.

Amplification of TCR beta CDR3 regions was performed using RNA transcripts as template. HTBI primers were the set used in a first-round RT-PCR of the TCR CDR3. In TCRdb, the multiplex PCR reads were re-called with MiXCR into one record per CDR3 protein. The sample holds almost 250,000 distinct CDR3 sequences; more than 20% are singletons and the top ten take 35%. The trim removed 0 bases at V and 3 bases at J, leaving 4 bases unmatched. Germline V gene lookup returns CDR1 MNHNS and CDR2 SASEGT. CDR3 size: 16 residues. This clonotype was found many times. Its cognate antigen is unknown. The source material was blood. The clonotype originates from a woman in her forties with Graves' ophthalmopathy. The V call is TRBV6-1, the J call TRBJ2-7, with TRBD2 matching over 11 bases. The CDR3 bases are TGTGCCAGCAGTGAAGCGACTAGCGGGAAAAACTACGAGCAGTACTTC. Its translation is CASSEATSGKNYEQYF.